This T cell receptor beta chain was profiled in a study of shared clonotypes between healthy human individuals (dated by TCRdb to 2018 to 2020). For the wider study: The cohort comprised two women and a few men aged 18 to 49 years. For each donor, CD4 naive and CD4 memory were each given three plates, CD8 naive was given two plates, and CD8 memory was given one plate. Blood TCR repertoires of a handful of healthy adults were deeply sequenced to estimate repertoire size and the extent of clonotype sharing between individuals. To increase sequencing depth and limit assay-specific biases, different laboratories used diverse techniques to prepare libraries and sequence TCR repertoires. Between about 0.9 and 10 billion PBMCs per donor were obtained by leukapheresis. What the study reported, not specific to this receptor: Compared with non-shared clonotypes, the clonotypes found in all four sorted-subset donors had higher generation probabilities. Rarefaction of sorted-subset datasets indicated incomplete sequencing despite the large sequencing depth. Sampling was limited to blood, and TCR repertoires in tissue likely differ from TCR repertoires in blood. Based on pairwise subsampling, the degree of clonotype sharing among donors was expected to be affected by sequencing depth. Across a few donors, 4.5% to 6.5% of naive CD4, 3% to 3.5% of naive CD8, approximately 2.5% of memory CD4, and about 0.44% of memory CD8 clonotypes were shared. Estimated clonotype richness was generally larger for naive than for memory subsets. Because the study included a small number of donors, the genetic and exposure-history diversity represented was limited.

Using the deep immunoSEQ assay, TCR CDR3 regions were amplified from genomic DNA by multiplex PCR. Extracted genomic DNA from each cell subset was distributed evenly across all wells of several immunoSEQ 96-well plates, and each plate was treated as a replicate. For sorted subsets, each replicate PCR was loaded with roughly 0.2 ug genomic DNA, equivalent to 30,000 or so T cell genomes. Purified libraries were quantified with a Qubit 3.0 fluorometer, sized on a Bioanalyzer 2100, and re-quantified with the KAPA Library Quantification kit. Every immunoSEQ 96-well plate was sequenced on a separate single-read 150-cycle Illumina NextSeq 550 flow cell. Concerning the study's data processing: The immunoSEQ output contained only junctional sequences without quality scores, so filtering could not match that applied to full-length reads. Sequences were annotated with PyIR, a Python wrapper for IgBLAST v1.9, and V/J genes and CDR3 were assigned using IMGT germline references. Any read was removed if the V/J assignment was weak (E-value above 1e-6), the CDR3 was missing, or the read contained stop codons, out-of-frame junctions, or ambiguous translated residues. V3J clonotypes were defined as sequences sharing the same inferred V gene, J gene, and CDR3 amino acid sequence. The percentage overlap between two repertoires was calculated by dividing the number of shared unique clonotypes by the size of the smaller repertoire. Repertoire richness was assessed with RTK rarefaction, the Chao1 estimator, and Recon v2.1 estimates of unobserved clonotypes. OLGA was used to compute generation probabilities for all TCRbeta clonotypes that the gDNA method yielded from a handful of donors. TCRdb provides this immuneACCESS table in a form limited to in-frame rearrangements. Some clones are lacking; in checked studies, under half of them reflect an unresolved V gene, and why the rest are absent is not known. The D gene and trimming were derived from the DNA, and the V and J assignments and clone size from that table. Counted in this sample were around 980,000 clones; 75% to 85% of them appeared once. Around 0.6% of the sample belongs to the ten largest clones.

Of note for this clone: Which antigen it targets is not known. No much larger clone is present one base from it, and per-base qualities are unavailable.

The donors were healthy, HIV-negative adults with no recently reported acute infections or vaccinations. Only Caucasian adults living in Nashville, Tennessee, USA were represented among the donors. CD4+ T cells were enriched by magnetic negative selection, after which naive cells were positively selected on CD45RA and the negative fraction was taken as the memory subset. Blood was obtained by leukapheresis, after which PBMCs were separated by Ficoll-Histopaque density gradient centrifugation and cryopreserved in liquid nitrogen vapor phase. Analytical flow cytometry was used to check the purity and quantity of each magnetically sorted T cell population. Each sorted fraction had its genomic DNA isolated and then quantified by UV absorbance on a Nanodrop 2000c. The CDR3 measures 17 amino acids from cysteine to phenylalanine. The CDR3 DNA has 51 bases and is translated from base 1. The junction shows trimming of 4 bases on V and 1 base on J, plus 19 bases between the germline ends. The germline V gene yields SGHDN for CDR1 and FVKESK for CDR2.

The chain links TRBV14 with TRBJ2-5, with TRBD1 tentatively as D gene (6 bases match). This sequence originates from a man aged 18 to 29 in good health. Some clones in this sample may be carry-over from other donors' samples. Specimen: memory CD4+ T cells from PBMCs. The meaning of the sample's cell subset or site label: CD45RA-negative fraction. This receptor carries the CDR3 CASSPRGKTSLQETQYF. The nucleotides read TGTGCCAGCAGCCCAAGGGGGAAAACATCTCTCCAAGAGACCCAGTACTTC.